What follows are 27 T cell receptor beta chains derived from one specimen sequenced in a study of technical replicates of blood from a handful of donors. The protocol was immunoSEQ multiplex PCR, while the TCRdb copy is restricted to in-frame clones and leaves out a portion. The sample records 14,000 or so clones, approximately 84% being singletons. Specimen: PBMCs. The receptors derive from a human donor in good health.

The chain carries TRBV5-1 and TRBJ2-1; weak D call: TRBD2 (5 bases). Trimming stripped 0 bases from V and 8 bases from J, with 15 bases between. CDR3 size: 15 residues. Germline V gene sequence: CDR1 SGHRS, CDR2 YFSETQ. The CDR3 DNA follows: TGCGCCAGCAGCTTGGCCGCACGACGAGGGTATGAGCAGTTCTTC. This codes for CASSLAARRGYEQFF.

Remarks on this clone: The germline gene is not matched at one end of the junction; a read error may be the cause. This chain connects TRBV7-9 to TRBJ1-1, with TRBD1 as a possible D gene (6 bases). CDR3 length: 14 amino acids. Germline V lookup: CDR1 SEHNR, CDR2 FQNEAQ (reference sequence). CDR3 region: CASTLERGGTEAFF. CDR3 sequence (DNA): TGTGCCAGCACCTTAGAGAGGGGGGGGACTGAAGCTTTCTTT.

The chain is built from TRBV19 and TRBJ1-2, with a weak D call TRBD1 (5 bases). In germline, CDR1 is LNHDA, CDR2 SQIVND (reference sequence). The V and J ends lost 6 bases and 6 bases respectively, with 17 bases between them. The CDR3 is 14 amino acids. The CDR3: CASRPPLGGNGYTF. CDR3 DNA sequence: TGTGCCAGTAGGCCCCCTCTGGGGGGGAATGGCTACACCTTC. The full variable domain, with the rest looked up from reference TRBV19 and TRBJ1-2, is DGGITQSPKYLFRKEGQNVTLSCEQNLNHDAMYWYRQDPGQGLRLIYYSQIVNDFQKGDIAEGYSVSREKKESFPLTVTSAQKNPTAFYLCASRPPLGGNGYTFGSGTRLTVV.

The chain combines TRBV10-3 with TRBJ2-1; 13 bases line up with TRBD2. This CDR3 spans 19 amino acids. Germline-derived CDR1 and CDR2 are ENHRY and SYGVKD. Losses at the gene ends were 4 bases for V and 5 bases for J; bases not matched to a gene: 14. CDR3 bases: TGTGCCATCAGTGCCCGGACTAGCGGGAGCATAGTCGGCGACAATGAGCAGTTCTTC. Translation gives CAISARTSGSIVGDNEQFF.

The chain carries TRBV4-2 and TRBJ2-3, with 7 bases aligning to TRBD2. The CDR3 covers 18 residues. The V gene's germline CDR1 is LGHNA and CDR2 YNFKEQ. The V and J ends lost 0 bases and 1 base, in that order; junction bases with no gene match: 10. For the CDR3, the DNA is TGTGCCAGCAGCCAAGATCAAGGGACTACGGCCCGCACAGATACGCAGTATTTT. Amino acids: CASSQDQGTTARTDTQYF.

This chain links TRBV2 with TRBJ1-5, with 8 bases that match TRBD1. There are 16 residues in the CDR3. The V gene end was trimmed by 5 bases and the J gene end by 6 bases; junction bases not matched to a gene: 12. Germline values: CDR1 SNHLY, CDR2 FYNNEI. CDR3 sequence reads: CASSTGQGGRGQPQHF. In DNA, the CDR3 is TGTGCCAGCAGTACAGGACAGGGAGGAAGGGGTCAGCCCCAGCATTTT.

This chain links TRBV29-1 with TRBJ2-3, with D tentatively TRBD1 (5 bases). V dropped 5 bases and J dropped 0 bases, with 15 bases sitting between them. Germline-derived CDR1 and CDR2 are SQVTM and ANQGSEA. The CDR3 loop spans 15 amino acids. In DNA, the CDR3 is TGCAGCGTTAGGATAGGACAAACTAGCACAGATACGCAGTATTTT. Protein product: CSVRIGQTSTDTQYF.

This CDR3 reads CASSVDPLNTDTQYF. Here the CDR3 DNA reads TGTGCCAGCAGCGTAGACCCACTTAACACAGATACGCAGTATTTT. The chain couples TRBV9 to TRBJ2-3; D is unclear. Between the trimmed V and J ends, which lost 0 bases and 2 bases, there was a span of 10 bases. The CDR3 extends over 15 amino acids. Germline loops: CDR1 SGDLS, CDR2 YYNGEE. The whole variable domain, remainder taken from reference TRBV9 and TRBJ2-3, is DSGVTQTPKHLITATGQRVTLRCSPRSGDLSVYWYQQSLDQGLQFLIQYYNGEERAKGNILERFSAQQFPDLHSELNLSSLELGDSALYFCASSVDPLNTDTQYFGPGTRLTVL.

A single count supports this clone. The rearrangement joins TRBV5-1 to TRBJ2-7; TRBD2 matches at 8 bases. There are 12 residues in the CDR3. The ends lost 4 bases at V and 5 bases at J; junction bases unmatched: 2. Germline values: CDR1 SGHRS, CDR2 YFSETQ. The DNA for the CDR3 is TGCGCCAGCAGCGGAGCGGGGGACGAGCAGTACTTC. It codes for CASSGAGDEQYF.

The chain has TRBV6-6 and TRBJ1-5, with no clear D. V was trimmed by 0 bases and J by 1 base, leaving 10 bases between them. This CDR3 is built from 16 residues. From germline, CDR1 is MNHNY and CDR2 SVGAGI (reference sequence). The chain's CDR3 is CASSYSPGPSNQPQHF. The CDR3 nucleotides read TGTGCCAGCAGTTACTCGCCAGGTCCCAGCAATCAGCCCCAGCATTTT.

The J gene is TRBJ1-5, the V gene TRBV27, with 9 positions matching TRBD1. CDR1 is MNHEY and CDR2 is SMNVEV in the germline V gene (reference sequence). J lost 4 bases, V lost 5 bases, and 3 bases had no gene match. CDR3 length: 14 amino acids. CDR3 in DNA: TGTGCCAGCAGTCAGGACAGGGGTAATCAGCCCCAGCATTTT. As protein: CASSQDRGNQPQHF.

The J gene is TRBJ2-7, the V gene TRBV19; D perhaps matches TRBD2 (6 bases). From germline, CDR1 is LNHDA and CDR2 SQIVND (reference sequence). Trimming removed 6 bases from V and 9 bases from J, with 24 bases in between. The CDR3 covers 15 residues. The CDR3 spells CASRRNGDAEGGQYF. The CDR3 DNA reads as TGTGCCAGTAGGAGAAATGGGGATGCTGAGGGAGGGCAGTACTTC. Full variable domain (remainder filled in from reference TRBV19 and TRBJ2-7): DGGITQSPKYLFRKEGQNVTLSCEQNLNHDAMYWYRQDPGQGLRLIYYSQIVNDFQKGDIAEGYSVSREKKESFPLTVTSAQKNPTAFYLCASRRNGDAEGGQYFGPGTRLTVT.

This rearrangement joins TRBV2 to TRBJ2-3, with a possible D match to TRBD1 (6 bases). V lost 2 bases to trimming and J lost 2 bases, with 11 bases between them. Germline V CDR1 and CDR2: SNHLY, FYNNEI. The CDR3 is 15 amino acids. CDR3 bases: TGTGCCAGCAGTGAAACAGGGACATCCACAGATACGCAGTATTTT. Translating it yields CASSETGTSTDTQYF.

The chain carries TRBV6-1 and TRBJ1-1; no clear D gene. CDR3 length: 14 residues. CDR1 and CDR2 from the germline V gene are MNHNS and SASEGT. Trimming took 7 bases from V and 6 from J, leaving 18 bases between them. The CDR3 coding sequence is TGTGCCAGCATGTTAGCCCAGACTATCGCTGAAGCTTTCTTT. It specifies CASMLAQTIAEAFF.

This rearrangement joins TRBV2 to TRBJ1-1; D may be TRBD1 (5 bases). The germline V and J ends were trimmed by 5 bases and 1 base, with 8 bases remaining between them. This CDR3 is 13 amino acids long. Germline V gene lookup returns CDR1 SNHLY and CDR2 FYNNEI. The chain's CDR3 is CASSLTANTEAFF. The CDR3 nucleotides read TGTGCCAGCAGTTTGACAGCGAACACTGAAGCTTTCTTT.

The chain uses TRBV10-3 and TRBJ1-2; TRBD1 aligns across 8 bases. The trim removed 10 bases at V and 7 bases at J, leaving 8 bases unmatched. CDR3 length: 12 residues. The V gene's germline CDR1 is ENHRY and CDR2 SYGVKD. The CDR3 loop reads CATVQGESGYTF. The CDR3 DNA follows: TGTGCCACCGTACAGGGGGAGAGTGGCTACACCTTC.

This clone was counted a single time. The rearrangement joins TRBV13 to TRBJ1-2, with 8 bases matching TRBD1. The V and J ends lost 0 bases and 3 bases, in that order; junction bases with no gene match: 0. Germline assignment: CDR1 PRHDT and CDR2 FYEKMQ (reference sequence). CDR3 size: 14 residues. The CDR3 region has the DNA TGTGCCAGCAGCTTAGGGACAGGGGACTATGGCTACACCTTC. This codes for CASSLGTGDYGYTF. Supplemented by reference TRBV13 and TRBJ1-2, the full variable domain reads AAGVIQSPRHLIKEKRETATLKCYPIPRHDTVYWYQQGPGQDPQFLISFYEKMQSDKGSIPDRFSAQQFSDYHSELNMSSLELGDSALYFCASSLGTGDYGYTFGSGTRLTVV.

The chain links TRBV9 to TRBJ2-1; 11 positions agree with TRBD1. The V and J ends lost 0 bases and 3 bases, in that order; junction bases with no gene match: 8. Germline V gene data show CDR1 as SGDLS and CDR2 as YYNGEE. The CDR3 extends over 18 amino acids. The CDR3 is CASSVGDRGTASYNEQFF. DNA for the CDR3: TGTGCCAGCAGCGTAGGGGACAGGGGGACCGCGAGCTACAATGAGCAGTTCTTC. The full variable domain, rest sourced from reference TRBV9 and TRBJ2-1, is DSGVTQTPKHLITATGQRVTLRCSPRSGDLSVYWYQQSLDQGLQFLIQYYNGEERAKGNILERFSAQQFPDLHSELNLSSLELGDSALYFCASSVGDRGTASYNEQFFGPGTRLTVL.

The CDR3 nucleotides are TGTGCCAGTACAGGCCGACAGGGGAATCAGCCCCAGCATTTT. Amino acid sequence: CASTGRQGNQPQHF. This chain links TRBV19 with TRBJ1-5; 8 nucleotides agree with TRBD1. CDR3 length: 14 amino acids. Looked up from germline, CDR1 is LNHDA and CDR2 is SQIVND (reference sequence). The V and J ends lost 7 bases and 4 bases, in that order; junction bases with no gene match: 6. Based on the CDR3 plus reference TRBV19 and TRBJ1-5, the full variable domain is DGGITQSPKYLFRKEGQNVTLSCEQNLNHDAMYWYRQDPGQGLRLIYYSQIVNDFQKGDIAEGYSVSREKKESFPLTVTSAQKNPTAFYLCASTGRQGNQPQHFGDGTRLSIL.

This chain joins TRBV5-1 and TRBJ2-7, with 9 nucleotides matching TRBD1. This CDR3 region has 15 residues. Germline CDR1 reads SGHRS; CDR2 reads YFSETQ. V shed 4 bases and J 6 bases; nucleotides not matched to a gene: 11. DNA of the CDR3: TGCGCCAGCAGCCCACCCCGGACAGGGGACGGCGAGCAGTACTTC. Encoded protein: CASSPPRTGDGEQYF.

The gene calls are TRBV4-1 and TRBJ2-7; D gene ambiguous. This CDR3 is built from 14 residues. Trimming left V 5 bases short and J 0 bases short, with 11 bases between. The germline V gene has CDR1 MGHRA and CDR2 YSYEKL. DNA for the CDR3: TGCGCCAGCAGCAGTGCGCCCTCCTCCTACGAGCAGTACTTC. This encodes CASSSAPSSYEQYF.

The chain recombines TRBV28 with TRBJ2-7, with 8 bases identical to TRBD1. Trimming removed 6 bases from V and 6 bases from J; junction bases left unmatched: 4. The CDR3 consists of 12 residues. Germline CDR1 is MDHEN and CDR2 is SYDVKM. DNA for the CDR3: TGTGCCAGCAGACTCGACAGGGGCGAGCAGTACTTC. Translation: CASRLDRGEQYF.

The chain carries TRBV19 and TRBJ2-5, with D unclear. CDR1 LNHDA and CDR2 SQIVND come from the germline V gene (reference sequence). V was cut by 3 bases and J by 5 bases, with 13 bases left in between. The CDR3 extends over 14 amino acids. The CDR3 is CASSIGPGRETQYF. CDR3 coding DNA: TGTGCCAGTAGTATTGGTCCGGGTCGGGAGACCCAGTACTTC.

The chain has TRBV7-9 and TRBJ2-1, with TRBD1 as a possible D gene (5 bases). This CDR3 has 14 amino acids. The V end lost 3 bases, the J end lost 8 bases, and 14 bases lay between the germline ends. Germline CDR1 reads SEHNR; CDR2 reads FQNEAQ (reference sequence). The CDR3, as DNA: TGTGCCAGCAGCTTCAGGGTTAGCAACGATGAGCAGTTCTTC. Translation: CASSFRVSNDEQFF.

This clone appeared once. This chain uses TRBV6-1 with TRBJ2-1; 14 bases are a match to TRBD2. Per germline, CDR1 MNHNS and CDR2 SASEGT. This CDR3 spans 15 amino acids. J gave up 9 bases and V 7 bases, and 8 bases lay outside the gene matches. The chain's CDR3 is CASTEGTSGRVEQFF. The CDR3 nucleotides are TGTGCCAGCACCGAAGGGACTAGCGGGAGAGTTGAGCAGTTCTTC.

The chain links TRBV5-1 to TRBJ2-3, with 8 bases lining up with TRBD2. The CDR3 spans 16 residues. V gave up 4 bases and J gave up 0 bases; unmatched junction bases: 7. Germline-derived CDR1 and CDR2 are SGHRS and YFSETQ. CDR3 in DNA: TGCGCCAGCAGCCCGGGTGCTAGCGGGAGCACAGATACGCAGTATTTT. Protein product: CASSPGASGSTDTQYF.

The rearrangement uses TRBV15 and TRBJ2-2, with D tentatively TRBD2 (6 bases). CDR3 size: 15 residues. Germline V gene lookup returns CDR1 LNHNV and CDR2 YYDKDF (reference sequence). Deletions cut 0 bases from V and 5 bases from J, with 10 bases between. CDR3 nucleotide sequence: TGTGCCACCAGCAGAGATCCGGGGAGGACCGGGGAGCTGTTTTTT. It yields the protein CATSRDPGRTGELFF.